A selection of T cell receptor beta chains follows, all from one sample in a study of blood T cell repertoires in COVID-19. Here immunoSEQ multiplex PCR was the method, and the copy in TCRdb shows in-frame clones only, minus some. The sample holds about 220,000 clones; around 82% are singletons and the top ten take 3.6%. The sequencing sample was made of PBMCs or T cells enriched from blood (not recorded which). The receptors shown here come from a woman between 35 and 50 years old who had been exposed to COVID-19. The CDR3 runs from the conserved cysteine through the conserved F or W. D genes are given only for firm matches. Clone sizes are given selectively: once, few, many, or a class where the clone is expanded.

clone size	J gene	V gene	D gene	CDR3 protein	CDR3 DNA
NA	TRBJ1-2	TRBV28	NA	CASAFAYGYTF	TGTGCCAGCGCGTTTGCGTATGGCTACACCTTC
NA	TRBJ1-1	TRBV7-2	NA	CASSLEGSGRASAIAFF	TGTGCCAGCAGCTTAGAGGGAAGTGGAAGGGCTAGCGCGATAGCTTTCTTT
NA	TRBJ2-5	TRBV27	TRBD1	CASSHHPPDRDEKTQYF	TGTGCCAGCAGCCACCACCCCCCGGACAGGGATGAGAAGACCCAGTACTTC
NA	TRBJ1-5	TRBV6-5	TRBD1	CASSRQGDQPQHF	TGTGCCAGCAGCCGACAGGGAGATCAGCCCCAGCATTTT
NA	TRBJ1-4	TRBV7-9	TRBD1	CASSSGTGGVGEKLFF	TGTGCCAGCAGCTCCGGGACAGGGGGCGTCGGAGAAAAACTGTTTTTT
once	TRBJ2-3	TRBV3-1/TRBV3-2	NA	CASSQDAAGANWDTQYF	TGTGCCAGCAGCCAAGATGCGGCGGGGGCGAACTGGGATACGCAGTATTTT
once	TRBJ1-4	TRBV4-2	TRBD1	CASSPPPPGQWEKLFF	TGTGCCAGCAGCCCACCTCCCCCGGGACAGTGGGAAAAACTGTTTTTT
NA	TRBJ1-1	TRBV7-3	NA	CASSLTGGTEAFF	TGTGCCAGCAGCTTAACCGGCGGCACTGAAGCTTTCTTT
NA	TRBJ1-5	TRBV6-5	NA	CASSWAQGQPQHF	TGTGCCAGCAGTTGGGCCCAAGGTCAGCCCCAGCATTTT
NA	TRBJ1-3	TRBV27	NA	CASSREQGNGNTIYF	TGTGCCAGCAGTCGTGAACAGGGAAATGGAAACACCATATATTTT